The clone carrying this T cell receptor beta chain is a singleton in its sample. What it recognizes is unknown. The CDR3 has 15 residues. The ends lost 5 bases at V and 7 bases at J; junction bases unmatched: 7. This entry comes from a study of breast tumors, draining lymph nodes, adjacent tissues. Findings of the study overall: The data were judged consistent with most tumor T cells coming from lymph node and expanding in tumor. Compared with lymph nodes, tumors were less diverse; compared with nontumor tissue, more. That most tumor T cells come from lymph nodes remained unproven.

MiXCR was run by TCRdb on the multiplex PCR reads, yielding one entry per CDR3 protein. Of some 170,000 distinct CDR3 sequences listed, 25% to 40% are singletons. Samples came from axillary lymph nodes draining the breast cancer. Input material: axillary lymph node tissue. This TCR derives from a female donor with breast cancer. Some clones in this sample may be carry-over from other donors' samples. The V call is TRBV6-7, the J call TRBJ2-2, with TRBD1 matching 10 bases. TRBV6-7 is recorded as an ORF, its role being uncertain. The CDR3 loop is CASSRAGTGVGELFF. CDR3 bases: TGTGCCAGCAGTCGAGCCGGGACAGGGGTCGGGGAGCTGTTTTTT.